This record looks at one TCR beta chain sequence and its context. The data stem from a study of blood T cell repertoires in COVID-19. The CDR3 length is 14 residues. With 4 bases removed from V and 7 bases from J, the gap between germline ends came to 14 bases. The germline V gene has CDR1 SGHDN and CDR2 FVKESK. Authors' processing steps: Amplification of reference gene primers provided the estimated nucleated cell counts. The table came from immunoSEQ multiplex PCR; TCRdb's copy has only in-frame clones and leaves some out. V, J and clone size are taken as reported in that table, and D and trimming were inferred from the DNA itself. Among approximately 290,000 clones, about 85% were seen once, and the ten largest hold 0.87%.

The V call is TRBV14, the J call TRBJ2-1, with no clear D. The sequenced sample was peripheral blood. The receptor was isolated from a human donor with COVID-19, enrolled during active disease. The donor label of this sample is uncertain. CDR3 DNA: TGTGCCAGCAGCCTGGGCTCCCCTTGGAATGAGCAGTTCTTC. It specifies CASSLGSPWNEQFF. Complete variable domain (other parts from reference TRBV14 and TRBJ2-1): EAGVTQFPSHSVIEKGQTVTLRCDPISGHDNLYWYRRVMGKEIKFLLHFVKESKQDESGMPNNRFLAERTGGTYSTLKVQPAELEDSGVYFCASSLGSPWNEQFFGPGTRLTVL.